A single sample gave rise to the 10 T cell receptor beta chains below, sequenced in a study of blood T cell repertoires in COVID-19. Here immunoSEQ multiplex PCR was the method, and the copy in TCRdb shows in-frame clones only, minus some. The profile shows some 200,000 clones, roughly 82% of them singletons. The sample taken for sequencing was peripheral blood. These receptors were obtained from a man in his forties or fifties with active or convalescent COVID-19.

The rearrangement links TRBV5-1 to TRBJ2-2; TRBD1 aligns across 7 bases. Germline V gene data show CDR1 as SGHRS and CDR2 as YFSETQ. This CDR3 is built from 14 residues. J was trimmed by 4 bases and V by 6 bases; bases with no gene match: 6. The CDR3 nucleotides are TGCGCCAGCAAATGGGGGACAGTCACCGGGGAGCTGTTTTTT. Its protein is CASKWGTVTGELFF.

The V call is TRBV19, the J call TRBJ1-6, with TRBD1 identical over 7 bases. Looked up from germline, CDR1 is LNHDA and CDR2 is SQIVND (reference sequence). V was pared by 3 bases and J by 7 bases, with 9 bases of the junction left unmatched. There are 16 residues in the CDR3. The CDR3 here is CASSIPRQGGNSPLHF. Here the CDR3 DNA reads TGTGCCAGTAGTATTCCCCGACAGGGCGGAAATTCACCCCTCCACTTT. Drawing the rest from reference TRBV19 and TRBJ1-6, the complete variable domain is DGGITQSPKYLFRKEGQNVTLSCEQNLNHDAMYWYRQDPGQGLRLIYYSQIVNDFQKGDIAEGYSVSREKKESFPLTVTSAQKNPTAFYLCASSIPRQGGNSPLHFGNGTRLTVT.

The chain employs TRBV6-5 and TRBJ1-1; the match to TRBD1 covers 9 bases. Losses at the gene ends were 5 bases for V and 5 bases for J; bases not matched to a gene: 9. Germline-derived CDR1 and CDR2 are MNHEY and SVGAGI. The CDR3 totals 15 residues. CDR3 amino acids: CASSKRYRGLTEAFF. The CDR3 nucleotides are TGTGCCAGCAGTAAACGCTACAGGGGGCTTACTGAAGCTTTCTTT.

The chain combines TRBV7-3 with TRBJ2-2; D is unclear. With 5 bases removed from V and 3 bases from J, the gap between germline ends came to 10 bases. The CDR3 loop spans 14 amino acids. Germline CDR1 and CDR2: SGHTA and FQGTGA. The CDR3 sequence: CASSPNSDTGELFF. As DNA, the CDR3 is TGTGCCAGCAGCCCGAATTCGGACACCGGGGAGCTGTTTTTT.

The chain carries TRBV29-1 and TRBJ2-2; weak D call: TRBD2 (5 bases). Germline assignment: CDR1 SQVTM and CDR2 ANQGSEA. Trimming removed 8 bases at V and 2 bases at J, with 12 bases between. The length of the CDR3 is 13 residues. This CDR3 is CSSEGANTGELFF. The DNA of the CDR3 is TGCAGCTCTGAGGGCGCTAACACCGGGGAGCTGTTTTTT.

The rearrangement joins TRBV5-5 to TRBJ1-5; 7 nucleotides line up with TRBD1. The germline V gene encodes CDR1 SGHKS and CDR2 YYEKEE (reference sequence). This CDR3 is 14 amino acids long. V lost 4 bases and J lost 3; bases outside the gene matches: 4. CDR3 nucleotides: TGTGCCAGCAGCACGACAGGGAACAATCAGCCCCAGCATTTT. It encodes CASSTTGNNQPQHF.

The J gene is TRBJ2-1, the V gene TRBV2; 7 nucleotides align to TRBD2. CDR1 SNHLY and CDR2 FYNNEI come from the germline V gene. With V trimmed by 4 bases and J by 2 bases, 8 bases remained unmatched. There are 16 residues in the CDR3. The chain's CDR3 is CASSGGDYGAYNEQFF. In DNA form, the CDR3 reads TGTGCCAGCAGTGGTGGGGACTACGGGGCCTACAATGAGCAGTTCTTC.

V and J are TRBV14 and TRBJ1-4, with a possible D match to TRBD1 (6 bases). CDR3 length: 15 residues. V lost 5 bases and J lost 5, with 15 bases in between. CDR1 is SGHDN and CDR2 is FVKESK in the germline V gene. Here the CDR3 DNA reads TGTGCCAGCAGCTCACGACAGGTTCCAAATGAAAAACTGTTTTTT. The encoded protein is CASSSRQVPNEKLFF. The full variable domain, in which reference TRBV14 and TRBJ1-4 provide the parts outside the CDR3, is EAGVTQFPSHSVIEKGQTVTLRCDPISGHDNLYWYRRVMGKEIKFLLHFVKESKQDESGMPNNRFLAERTGGTYSTLKVQPAELEDSGVYFCASSSRQVPNEKLFFGSGTQLSVL.

The V and J genes are TRBV29-1 and TRBJ2-3, with D possibly being TRBD2 (6 bases). Trimming pared 1 base from V and 2 bases from J, leaving 10 bases between. There are 14 residues in the CDR3. Germline V gives CDR1 SQVTM, CDR2 ANQGSEA. DNA of the CDR3: TGCAGCGTTGAAGGGGGGGATTCCACAGATACGCAGTATTTT. This encodes CSVEGGDSTDTQYF.

The CDR3 DNA reads TGTGCCAGTAGTATCGTCGGGAGAATGAACACTGAAGCTTTCTTT. Its protein is CASSIVGRMNTEAFF. The V call is TRBV19, the J call TRBJ1-1; D gene unclear. Trimming stripped 3 bases from V and 0 bases from J, with 11 bases between. The length of the CDR3 is 15 residues. Germline assignment: CDR1 LNHDA and CDR2 SQIVND (reference sequence).